This TCR beta chain was identified during a study of T cell repertoires and HLA-DP antigens. Germline CDR1 and CDR2: SQVTM and ANQGSEA. This CDR3 is 14 amino acids long. Trimming removed 5 bases at V and 1 base at J, with 11 bases between. Study-wide points: A non-physiological HeLa system presented antigen to total CD4+ responders.

Concerning this clone: Its target is unknown.

Sequenced by immunoSEQ multiplex PCR; TCRdb stores in-frame clones only, minus some. The data contain approximately 110,000 clones, 90% to 95% of them seen just once; the ten biggest clones take up 0.27%. V usage is TRBV29-1 and J usage is TRBJ1-4; possibly TRBD1 for D (6 bases). The origin of this receptor is a woman between 18 and 29 years old in good health and CMV-seronegative. The source material was CD4+ T cells from PBMCs. Here the CDR3 reads CSVRQVLTNEKLFF. The CDR3 DNA is TGCAGCGTTAGACAGGTCTTAACTAATGAAAAACTGTTTTTT.